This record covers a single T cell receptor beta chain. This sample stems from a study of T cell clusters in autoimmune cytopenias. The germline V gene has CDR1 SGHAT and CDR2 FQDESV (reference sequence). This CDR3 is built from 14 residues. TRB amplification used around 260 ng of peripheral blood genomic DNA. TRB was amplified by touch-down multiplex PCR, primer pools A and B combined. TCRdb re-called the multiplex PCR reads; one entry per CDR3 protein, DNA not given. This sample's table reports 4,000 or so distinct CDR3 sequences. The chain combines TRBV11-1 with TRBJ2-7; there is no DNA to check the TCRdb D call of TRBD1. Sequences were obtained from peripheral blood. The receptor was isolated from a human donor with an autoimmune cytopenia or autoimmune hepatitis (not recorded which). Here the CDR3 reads CASSLAGDSYEQYF.